These T cell receptor beta chains were read from a single sample in a study of PD-L1 blockade in urothelial cancer. Produced via immunoSEQ multiplex PCR; TCRdb's table is partial and in-frame only. This sample has 70,000 to 90,000 clones, with approximately 81% found just once. The sample was PBMCs, taken around atezolizumab (anti-PD-L1) treatment. Receptors originate from a man aged 55-75 years with urothelial cancer. Both conserved end residues are part of each CDR3. The D gene is left open where the match is weak. Clone size is shown for a subset of rows, as once, few, many or a class of expanded clone.

clone size	D gene	J gene	V gene	CDR3 DNA	CDR3 protein
few	TRBD2	TRBJ2-2	TRBV4-2	TGTGCCAGCAGCCATTATGTCTGGACTAGCGGGGTCACCGGGGAGCTGTTTTTT	CASSHYVWTSGVTGELFF
once	TRBD2	TRBJ2-1	TRBV2	TGTGCCACAGCGGGGGGGCGGTGGGATGAGCAGTTCTTC	CATAGGRWDEQFF
NA	NA	TRBJ1-3	TRBV7-6	TGTGCCAGCTTATCCGGAAACACCATATATTTT	CASLSGNTIYF
few	NA	TRBJ1-6	TRBV7-6	TGTGCCAGCAGCTTAGAACCCGGCGGTAATTCACCCCTCCACTTT	CASSLEPGGNSPLHF
NA	TRBD2	TRBJ2-3	TRBV25-1	TGTGCCAGCAGCGGACTAGCGGCGGCGACAGATACGCAGTATTTT	CASSGLAAATDTQYF
NA	NA	TRBJ2-5	TRBV20-1	TGCAGTGCTAACCGGGGAGAGACCCAGTACTTC	CSANRGETQYF
NA	TRBD2	TRBJ2-7	TRBV5-6	TGTGCCAGCAGCTTGGCGGGAGGGTGGTACGAGCAGTACTTC	CASSLAGGWYEQYF
NA	TRBD2	TRBJ2-7	TRBV5-1	TGCGCCAGCAGCCCAGGACTAGCGGGTTACGAGCAGTACTTC	CASSPGLAGYEQYF
NA	TRBD1	TRBJ2-2	TRBV29-1	TGCAGCGTTGAACCTCTGACAGGGACCAACACCGGGGAGCTGTTTTTT	CSVEPLTGTNTGELFF
NA	NA	TRBJ1-1	TRBV6-5	TGTGCCAGCAGTTACGGACATAAGAACACTGAAGCTTTCTTT	CASSYGHKNTEAFF
NA	NA	TRBJ2-7	TRBV4-3	TGCGCCAGCAGCCAAGCAATAGCCTACGAGCAGTACTTC	CASSQAIAYEQYF
NA	TRBD1	TRBJ1-2	TRBV29-1	TGCAGCGTTGGTTCAGGGGGCGAGGGCTACACCTTC	CSVGSGGEGYTF
NA	NA	TRBJ1-1	TRBV30	TGTGCCTGGAGTCGGGTGATGAACACTGAAGCTTTCTTT	CAWSRVMNTEAFF
NA	TRBD2	TRBJ2-1	TRBV6-1	TGTGCCAGCTCCGGGGCTAGCGGGAACAATGAGCAGTTCTTC	CASSGASGNNEQFF
few	TRBD2	TRBJ2-1	TRBV7-2	TGTGCCAGCAGCCGGGGGGAGGGCCGGAATGAGCAGTTCTTC	CASSRGEGRNEQFF
NA	NA	TRBJ2-7	TRBV28	TGTGCCACCCGACAGGAAAACCCCTACGAGCAGTACTTC	CATRQENPYEQYF
NA	NA	TRBJ2-3	TRBV11-3	TGTGCCAGCAGCTTAGGGTACTTTCGGGATACGCAGTATTTT	CASSLGYFRDTQYF
NA	TRBD2	TRBJ2-7	TRBV28	TGTGCCAGCAGTCCCACTAGCGGGGGCCTCTCCTACGAGCAGTACTTC	CASSPTSGGLSYEQYF
NA	NA	TRBJ2-7	TRBV11-2	TGTGCCAGCAGCTTAGATTTGGGTGTGGGGGCTTACGAGCAGTACTTC	CASSLDLGVGAYEQYF
NA	TRBD1	TRBJ1-1	TRBV2	TGTGCCAGCACCGGACAGGCAAGCACTGAAGCTTTCTTT	CASTGQASTEAFF
NA	NA	TRBJ2-1	TRBV4-3	TGCGCCAGCAGCCAAGCTACAGTTACATACAATGAGCAGTTCTTC	CASSQATVTYNEQFF
NA	NA	TRBJ2-3	TRBV4-1	TGCGCCAGCAGCCAAGTGCAGGGGAGCACAGATACGCAGTATTTT	CASSQVQGSTDTQYF
NA	NA	TRBJ2-3	TRBV7-2	TGTGCCAGCAGCTTAGAATGGGGGCGGACAGATACGCAGTATTTT	CASSLEWGRTDTQYF
NA	NA	TRBJ2-7	TRBV18	TGTGCCAGCTCACTACAGGGCCACGAGCAGTACTTC	CASSLQGHEQYF
NA	TRBD1	TRBJ2-6	TRBV15	TGTGCCACCAGCAGACGACGGACAGGAGGTTCTGGGGCCAACGTCCTGACTTTC	CATSRRRTGGSGANVLTF
NA	NA	TRBJ2-1	TRBV6-5	TGTGCCAGCAGTTCGGGGGACAATGAGCAGTTCTTC	CASSSGDNEQFF
NA	NA	TRBJ1-2	TRBV1	TGCACCAGCAGCCAAGATCTGGACAGCGTAGTCTATGGCTACACCTTC	CTSSQDLDSVVYGYTF
NA	TRBD1	TRBJ1-2	TRBV10-3	TGTGCCATCAAACCGGGACAGGGGGAGGAAGGCTACACCTTC	CAIKPGQGEEGYTF
NA	TRBD1	TRBJ2-2	TRBV11-3	TGTGCCAGCAGCTTAAGGACAGGGGCGAACACCGGGGAGCTGTTTTTT	CASSLRTGANTGELFF
NA	TRBD2	TRBJ2-2	TRBV6-5	TGTGCCAGCAAGAACCTAGCGGGAGACACCGGGGAGCTGTTTTTT	CASKNLAGDTGELFF
NA	NA	TRBJ1-2	TRBV10-1	TGCGCCAGCATACCGGGACTGGTAAGCGATGGCTACACCTTC	CASIPGLVSDGYTF
once	NA	TRBJ2-3	TRBV9	TGTGCCAGCAGCGTATCGGCGGGCAGCACAGATACGCAGTATTTT	CASSVSAGSTDTQYF
NA	TRBD2	TRBJ2-1	TRBV30	TGTGCCTGGAGATTGAAGGGACTAGCGGCAAATGAGCAGTTCTTC	CAWRLKGLAANEQFF
NA	NA	TRBJ1-4	TRBV19	TGTGCCATCTCGTCTCCGGGAAGTGAAAAACTGTTTTTT	CAISSPGSEKLFF
NA	TRBD2	TRBJ2-7	TRBV27	TGTGCCAGCAGTTTAAGTCTAGCGGGGACCTACGAGCAGTACTTC	CASSLSLAGTYEQYF
NA	NA	TRBJ1-2	TRBV5-1	TGCGCCAGCAGCCTCATACAGGGCTACTATGGCTACACCTTC	CASSLIQGYYGYTF
NA	NA	TRBJ2-7	TRBV29-1	TGCAGCGTTGGAAGTCGGAGATACGAGCAGTACTTC	CSVGSRRYEQYF
NA	TRBD1	TRBJ2-1	TRBV2	TGTGCCAGCCTCCCAGGGACAGGGGCATACAATGAGCAGTTCTTC	CASLPGTGAYNEQFF
NA	NA	TRBJ1-5	TRBV30	TGTGCCTGCTCTACAGCTTACAATCAGCCCCAGCATTTT	CACSTAYNQPQHF
NA	NA	TRBJ1-3	TRBV28	TGTGCCAGCAGAAAACACAACTCTGGAAACACCATATATTTT	CASRKHNSGNTIYF
NA	NA	TRBJ1-2	TRBV30	TGTGCCCAAAAAGGGAAGGGGATTACTTCTAACTATGGCTACACCTTC	CAQKGKGITSNYGYTF
NA	TRBD2	TRBJ2-1	TRBV7-3	TGTGCCAGCAGCTCCGACGAATGGGGGGGTGAGCAGTTCTTC	CASSSDEWGGEQFF
NA	TRBD2	TRBJ2-7	TRBV28	TGTGCCAGCAACCTAGCGGGAGGGCCCTCGGACGAGCAGTACTTC	CASNLAGGPSDEQYF
NA	NA	TRBJ1-1	TRBV30	TGTGCCTGGATGAAGCTCGGCGGGGCCTCTGAAGCTTTCTTT	CAWMKLGGASEAFF
NA	NA	TRBJ1-2	TRBV19	TGTGCCAGTAGTATAGATCGAGGGAGGACCTATGGCTACACCTTC	CASSIDRGRTYGYTF
NA	NA	TRBJ2-7	TRBV19	TGTGCCAGTAGTGTTGGTGGAAGAGGCGAGCAGTACTTC	CASSVGGRGEQYF
NA	NA	TRBJ1-5	TRBV28	TGTGCCAGCACCCACCAGCCGGGGTACCAGCCCCAGCATTTT	CASTHQPGYQPQHF
NA	NA	TRBJ1-2	TRBV27	TGTGCCAGCAGCCTCACGCGGGGGGGCGCAGGGCGAGGCTACACCTTC	CASSLTRGGAGRGYTF
NA	TRBD1	TRBJ1-6	TRBV5-1	TGCGCCAGCAGCCCAGGACAGGACTATAATTCACCCCTCCACTTT	CASSPGQDYNSPLHF
NA	NA	TRBJ2-7	TRBV27	TGTGCCAGCAGTCCCCGGGTGGCGGTCTACGAGCAGTACTTC	CASSPRVAVYEQYF
NA	TRBD1	TRBJ1-6	TRBV5-1	TGCGCCAGCAGTTCGGGACCTCAGGGGGCCGAGTCACCCCTCCACTTT	CASSSGPQGAESPLHF
NA	NA	TRBJ2-1	TRBV12-2	TGTGCAAGTCGCTTAGCGAGGGCACATTACAATGAGCAGTTCTTC	CASRLARAHYNEQFF
NA	TRBD1	TRBJ2-2	TRBV7-9	TGTGCCAGCAGCTTTCCAGGGGGAGCGAACACCGGGGAGCTGTTTTTT	CASSFPGGANTGELFF
NA	TRBD1	TRBJ1-2	TRBV5-1	TGCGCCAGCAGCATCGGAACAGGGGGGGACTATGGCTACACCTTC	CASSIGTGGDYGYTF
NA	TRBD1	TRBJ1-1	TRBV5-1	TGCGCCAGCAGCCTAAGGACAGGGTTGACTGAAGCTTTCTTT	CASSLRTGLTEAFF
many	TRBD2	TRBJ2-4	TRBV27	TGTGCCAGCAGTTTGGTAGCGGGAGGGCGCATTCAGTACTTC	CASSLVAGGRIQYF
NA	NA	TRBJ1-1	TRBV28	TGTGCCACCAACCTTCGAGCTGAAGCTTTCTTT	CATNLRAEAFF
NA	NA	TRBJ2-1	TRBV2	TGTGCCAGCAGTGACGGACTGAGCTCCTACAATGAGCAGTTCTTC	CASSDGLSSYNEQFF
NA	TRBD2	TRBJ2-3	TRBV6-1	TGTGCCAGCAGTGGAAGCGGGGGCACAGATACGCAGTATTTT	CASSGSGGTDTQYF